This TCR beta chain is from a study of T cell responses to AZD1222 COVID-19 vaccine. The CDR3 is 13 residues long. Germline V gene lookup returns CDR1 SGHRS and CDR2 YFSETQ. Trimming cost V 1 base and J 5 bases, with 9 bases left between them. Measured with immunoSEQ multiplex PCR; TCRdb has only the in-frame clones, and not every one. Counted here are 150,000 or so clones, 90% to 95% occurring once; the ten biggest clones make up roughly 1.6%. The chain has TRBV5-1 and TRBJ2-5; TRBD1 is a possible D gene (6 bases). The receptor comes from an adult who received the AZD1222 COVID-19 vaccine. The sequences come from peripheral blood, collected 28 days after the second AZD1222 dose. As DNA, the CDR3 is TGCGCCAGCAGCTTGTACAGGGAGGAGACCCAGTACTTC. As protein: CASSLYREETQYF. The whole variable domain, remainder taken from reference TRBV5-1 and TRBJ2-5, is KAGVTQTPRYLIKTRGQQVTLSCSPISGHRSVSWYQQTPGQGLQFLFEYFSETQRNKGNFPGRFSGRQFSNSRSEMNVSTLELGDSALYLCASSLYREETQYFGPGTRLLVL.